One and the same sample provided the 27 T cell receptor beta chains below, sequenced in a study of T cells in Graves' hyperthyroidism and ophthalmopathy. RNA transcripts served as the template for amplifying TCR beta CDR3 regions. Primed by the HTBI set, a first-round RT-PCR was run on the TCR CDR3. TCRdb recomputed calls from the multiplex PCR reads with MiXCR, one row per CDR3 protein. The sample holds hundreds of thousands of distinct CDR3 sequences, 14% seen once. Sequencing was performed on blood. These receptors all stem from a woman aged 45-65 years with Graves' ophthalmopathy.

This clonotype occurred many times. The chain links TRBV28 to TRBJ2-5, with 8 bases identical to TRBD2. The CDR3 covers 16 residues. V dropped 5 bases and J dropped 2; count of bases not matched to a gene: 10. Germline values: CDR1 MDHEN, CDR2 SYDVKM. The CDR3 here is CASSHLAGLRQETQYF. DNA of the CDR3: TGTGCCAGCAGTCATTTAGCGGGACTGCGTCAAGAGACCCAGTACTTC.

As concerns this clonotype: One end of the junction fails to match germline, which may point to a read error. The J gene is TRBJ2-2, the V gene TRBV10-3, with D possibly being TRBD2 (6 bases). Germline V lookup: CDR1 ENHRY, CDR2 SYGVKD. The CDR3 is 16 amino acids. The DNA for the CDR3 is TGTGCCACCAGTGATTTGGGGGGAGCGAACACCGGGGAGCTGTTTTTT. It is translated as CATSDLGGANTGELFF.

CDR3 residues: CATSKQRTGGGPAGELFF. In nucleotides, the CDR3 is TGTGCCACCAGCAAACAGAGGACAGGGGGCGGACCGGCCGGGGAGCTGTTTTTT. The gene calls are TRBV15 and TRBJ2-2, with TRBD1 matching over 11 bases. CDR1 and CDR2 from the germline V gene are LNHNV and YYDKDF (reference sequence). The V gene end was trimmed by 4 bases and the J gene end by 6 bases; junction bases not matched to a gene: 13. CDR3 length equals 18 residues.

Only a few counts were recorded for this clonotype. The chain recombines TRBV9 with TRBJ2-2; a weak D match, TRBD1 (5 bases). The V and J ends lost 3 bases and 4 bases respectively, with 13 bases between them. The CDR3 totals 15 residues. CDR1 is SGDLS and CDR2 is YYNGEE in the germline V gene. The CDR3 bases are TGTGCCAGCAGCGAAGCGCCAAGGGGCACCGGGGAGCTGTTTTTT. Translation: CASSEAPRGTGELFF.

This clonotype was recorded at least ten times. V is TRBV6-1 and J is TRBJ2-5; D remains unclear. CDR3 length equals 14 residues. V was clipped by 5 bases and J by 3 bases, with 13 bases between them. Germline V gene lookup returns CDR1 MNHNS and CDR2 SASEGT. CDR3 bases: TGTGCCAGCAGTTTCCTGGCGAGAGAAGAGACCCAGTACTTC. It codes for CASSFLAREETQYF.

J is TRBJ2-1 and V is TRBV6-1; tentatively, D is TRBD1 (6 bases). CDR1 and CDR2 from the germline V gene are MNHNS and SASEGT. CDR3 size: 15 residues. V lost 6 bases and J 0 bases, leaving 12 bases between the germline ends. The CDR3 DNA reads as TGTGCCAGCAGCACAGGGACGATCTCCTACAATGAGCAGTTCTTC. Its protein product is CASSTGTISYNEQFF.

This clonotype has ten or more counts. The CDR3 region is CSARVTGRRYEQYF. The CDR3 DNA reads as TGCAGTGCTAGGGTGACCGGGAGGAGATACGAGCAGTACTTC. This sequence joins TRBV20-1 and TRBJ2-7; 7 bases line up with TRBD2. V trimming: 3 bases; J trimming: 4 bases; junction bases outside the gene matches: 9. CDR3 length equals 14 residues. Per germline, CDR1 DFQATT and CDR2 SNEGSKA (reference sequence).

This clonotype was seen ten or more times. V is TRBV3-1 and J is TRBJ2-7; D gene uncertain. This CDR3 is built from 15 residues. CDR1 LGHDT and CDR2 YNNKEL come from the germline V gene (reference sequence). V was shortened by 0 bases and J by 6 bases, with 15 bases between the two germline ends. CDR3 in DNA: TGTGCCAGCAGCCAAGATCGGGCACGGATCAGCGAGCAGTACTTC. Protein sequence: CASSQDRARISEQYF.

This clonotype came up a few times. The chain employs TRBV29-1 and TRBJ2-5; D remains ambiguous. The CDR3 contains 13 residues. Germline assignment: CDR1 SQVTM and CDR2 ANQGSEA. The V and J ends lost 2 bases and 4 bases respectively, with 11 bases between them. CDR3 sequence (DNA): TGCAGCGTTGAACGCGGAATCGGAGAGACCCAGTACTTC. Its translation: CSVERGIGETQYF.

In its sample, this clonotype was seen many times. The V gene is TRBV6-1, the J gene TRBJ2-2; TRBD1 matches at 7 bases. Trimming cost V 6 bases and J 0 bases; bases outside gene matches: 1. This CDR3 spans 14 amino acids. Germline V lookup: CDR1 MNHNS, CDR2 SASEGT. Here the CDR3 DNA reads TGTGCCAGCAGACAGGGGACGAACACCGGGGAGCTGTTTTTT. Its translation: CASRQGTNTGELFF.

The table lists this clonotype with many counts. V is TRBV12-3 or TRBV12-4 and J is TRBJ1-3; TRBD1 is a possible D gene (6 bases). Trimming stripped 6 bases from V and 0 bases from J, with 12 bases between. The CDR3 has 15 residues. CDR3 region: CASRVQGTSGNTIYF. The CDR3 DNA is TGTGCCAGCAGAGTACAGGGCACCTCTGGAAACACCATATATTTT.

Many counts were recorded for this clonotype. The rearrangement links TRBV27 to TRBJ2-3; D possibly corresponds to TRBD1 (6 bases). This CDR3 spans 15 amino acids. V gave up 3 bases and J gave up 6 bases, with 16 bases separating them. Germline V gene data show CDR1 as MNHEY and CDR2 as SMNVEV (reference sequence). CDR3 sequence: CASSLGAGFYDTQYF. CDR3 coding DNA: TGTGCCAGCAGTTTGGGGGCCGGTTTTTACGATACGCAGTATTTT.

This clonotype was picked up many times. The chain has TRBV5-6 and TRBJ1-6; tentative D call: TRBD1 (6 bases). The CDR3 is 16 amino acids. Per germline, CDR1 SGHDT and CDR2 YYEEEE. V gave up 2 bases and J gave up 6 bases, with 15 bases separating them. The CDR3 DNA reads as TGTGCCAGCAGCTTAGGGTCGGGGGCTGCTAATTCACCCCTCCACTTT. It specifies CASSLGSGAANSPLHF.

Only a few counts were recorded for this clonotype. The chain combines TRBV6-1 with TRBJ2-1; D assignment may be TRBD1 or TRBD2 (7 bases each). Germline assignment: CDR1 MNHNS and CDR2 SASEGT. This CDR3 region has 17 residues. V was shortened by 1 base and J by 5 bases, with 18 bases between the two germline ends. The CDR3 reads CASSEVLTGRADNEQFF. The CDR3 DNA follows: TGTGCCAGCAGTGAAGTCTTGACAGGGAGGGCTGACAATGAGCAGTTCTTC.

In regard to this clonotype: A much larger clone lies a single base off, so this may be a read error. V is TRBV20-1 and J is TRBJ1-4, with D hard to call. Looked up from germline, CDR1 is DFQATT and CDR2 is SNEGSKA (reference sequence). V dropped 2 bases and J dropped 8 bases, with 18 bases sitting between them. The CDR3 loop spans 15 amino acids. The CDR3, as DNA: TGCAGTGCTAGACGGCGGCCTCCCGAAGAGGAAAAACTGTTTTTT. Residues: CSARRRPPEEEKLFF.

V and J are TRBV4-3 and TRBJ2-7, with TRBD1 as a possible D gene (6 bases). The CDR3 runs 14 residues. Per germline, CDR1 LGHNA and CDR2 YSLEER. Trimming stripped 0 bases from V and 3 bases from J, with 9 bases between. The CDR3 is CASSQESDSYEQYF. The CDR3 DNA follows: TGCGCCAGCAGCCAAGAGTCGGACAGCTACGAGCAGTACTTC.

The sample holds many counts of this clonotype. The J gene is TRBJ2-1, the V gene TRBV7-9; TRBD2 agrees at 7 bases. Trimming removed 1 base from V and 15 bases from J; junction bases left unmatched: 3. The CDR3 loop spans 11 amino acids. Germline CDR1 and CDR2: SEHNR and FQNEAQ (reference sequence). CDR3 coding DNA: TGTGCCAGCAGCTTAGGGACTAGGCCGTTCTTC. It specifies CASSLGTRPFF. The full variable domain, with the rest looked up from reference TRBV7-9 and TRBJ2-1, is DTGVSQNPRHKITKRGQNVTFRCDPISEHNRLYWYRQTLGQGPEFLTYFQNEAQLEKSRLLSDRFSAERPKGSFSTLEIQRTEQGDSAMYLCASSLGTRPFFGPGTRLTVL.

CDR3 loop: CASSLSGGTPSGVLFF. The CDR3, as DNA: TGTGCCAGCAGTTTATCAGGAGGGACACCTTCGGGTGTGCTGTTTTTT. The chain carries TRBV28 and TRBJ2-2, with D perhaps given as TRBD1 or TRBD2 (6 bases each). The V gene lost 1 base and the J gene lost 13 bases, with 22 bases spanning the gap. The CDR3 contains 16 residues. Germline V lookup: CDR1 MDHEN, CDR2 SYDVKM.

The J gene is TRBJ2-7, the V gene TRBV7-9; D unclear. The CDR3 has 12 residues. Germline assignment: CDR1 SEHNR and CDR2 FQNEAQ (reference sequence). The V end was cut by 5 bases, the J end by 9 bases, with 14 bases between. CDR3 nucleotide sequence: TGTGCCAGCAGCCCTCGGCCATCCGGGCAGTACTTC. This translates into CASSPRPSGQYF.

The sample holds many counts of this clonotype. This chain links TRBV12-3 or TRBV12-4 with TRBJ1-2; 7 positions match TRBD1. Losses at the gene ends were 5 bases for V and 2 bases for J; bases not matched to a gene: 5. The CDR3 has 14 residues. The DNA for the CDR3 is TGTGCCAGCAGTCGGGACAGCCCCAACTATGGCTACACCTTC. It specifies CASSRDSPNYGYTF.

This sequence joins TRBV2 and TRBJ2-2; a possible D gene is TRBD1 (5 bases). CDR1 is SNHLY, CDR2 FYNNEI, per germline. V lost 3 bases and J 2 bases, leaving 13 bases between the germline ends. The CDR3 sequence is 16 residues long. The CDR3 spells CASSELAQGNTGELFF. The CDR3 bases are TGTGCCAGCAGTGAGTTAGCCCAGGGAAACACCGGGGAGCTGTTTTTT.

The table lists this clonotype with a few counts. This chain uses TRBV24-1 with TRBJ2-3; no clear D gene. The CDR3 totals 11 residues. Trimming took 6 bases from V and 7 from J, leaving 7 bases between them. CDR1 is KGHDR and CDR2 is SFDVKD in the germline V gene. The CDR3: CATSKENTQYF. CDR3 nucleotides: TGTGCCACCAGTAAGGAGAATACGCAGTATTTT.

This clonotype turned up a few times. The CDR3 DNA is TGTGCCAGCAGTTATGGGGGTAGCGGGAGTAACATCTACGAGCAGTACTTC. Its translation is CASSYGGSGSNIYEQYF. The V and J genes are TRBV6-1 and TRBJ2-7; 9 bases are a match to TRBD2. The CDR3 has 17 amino acids. Unmatched junction bases numbered 14, after V lost 5 bases and J lost 3 bases. The germline V gene encodes CDR1 MNHNS and CDR2 SASEGT.

This clonotype was found a few times. The chain is built from TRBV20-1 and TRBJ1-4, with D possibly TRBD1 on 5 matching bases. Looked up from germline, CDR1 is DFQATT and CDR2 is SNEGSKA (reference sequence). The CDR3 sequence is 16 residues long. With 6 bases removed from V and 3 bases from J, the gap between germline ends came to 20 bases. CDR3 region: CSANTPREVSNEKLFF. CDR3 nucleotide sequence: TGCAGTGCCAATACCCCCAGGGAAGTCTCTAATGAAAAACTGTTTTTT.

V gene TRBV20-1 combines with J gene TRBJ2-7, with a tentative D call TRBD1 (5 bases). The V gene's germline CDR1 is DFQATT and CDR2 SNEGSKA (reference sequence). CDR3 size: 14 residues. Trimming removed 4 bases from V and 6 bases from J, with 19 bases in between. As DNA, the CDR3 is TGCAGTGCTAAGTCGGCAGGGTGGTCTACCGAGCAGTACTTC. Translated, it gives CSAKSAGWSTEQYF.

This clonotype was seen more than once but under ten times. The chain has TRBV3-2 and TRBJ2-3; the listed D gene, TRBD2, was not tested against the DNA. TRBV3-2 is labeled a pseudogene. There are 20 residues in the CDR3. CDR3 loop: CASSQDCSGRRGVGADTQYF. The DNA of the CDR3 is TGTGCCAGCAGCCAAGATTGTAGCGGCCGAAGGGGAGTCGGGGCAGATACGCAGTATTTT.

This clonotype has a count of ten or more. This rearrangement joins TRBV27 to TRBJ2-1, with D unclear. This CDR3 has 15 amino acids. CDR1 and CDR2 (germline): MNHEY, SMNVEV (reference sequence). V dropped 5 bases and J dropped 1 base, with 12 bases sitting between them. The CDR3, as DNA: TGTGCCAGCAGTAACCGGATAGTTTCCTACAATGAGCAGTTCTTC. Translating gives CASSNRIVSYNEQFF.